This TCR beta chain stems from a study of blood T cells in healthy people across ages. Turning to the study itself: T cells yielded about one barcoded beta molecule per two cells through template switching. Study-wide results and caveats: Long-lived and aged donors differed, with more naive CD4+ cells and higher diversity in the long-lived. Shifts in expanded clonotypes may have been confounded by donor CMV status, which was unknown.

As concerns this clonotype: What it binds is unknown.

Sample-barcoded 5' priming and a J-beta primer mix drove a second PCR of about 6 to 12 cycles. At least 3 million CDR3-containing paired-end reads were obtained per sample. TCRdb reprocessed the 5' RACE reads via MiXCR and lists one record per CDR3 protein. The sample lists under 2,000,000 distinct CDR3 sequences; around 50% were seen once. There are 19 residues in the CDR3. CDR1 is SGHRS, CDR2 YFSETQ, per germline. Deletions cut 0 bases from V and 2 bases from J, with 24 bases between. The source is a woman between 40 and 50 years old in good health. The rearrangement joins TRBV5-1 to TRBJ2-7, with TRBD2 as a possible D gene (6 bases). Material for sequencing was blood. The CDR3 reads CASSLAPGTVGGRTYEQYF. CDR3 DNA: TGCGCCAGCAGCTTGGCCCCCGGAACCGTCGGGGGACGAACCTACGAGCAGTACTTC. Complete variable domain (other parts from reference TRBV5-1 and TRBJ2-7): KAGVTQTPRYLIKTRGQQVTLSCSPISGHRSVSWYQQTPGQGLQFLFEYFSETQRNKGNFPGRFSGRQFSNSRSEMNVSTLELGDSALYLCASSLAPGTVGGRTYEQYFGPGTRLTVT.